Shown below are 3 T cell receptor beta chains from a single sample sequenced in a study of blood T cell repertoires in COVID-19. The table came from immunoSEQ multiplex PCR; TCRdb's copy has only in-frame clones and leaves some out. The sample carries about 54,000 clones, 90% recorded once. Sequenced sample: peripheral blood. Source of these receptors: a middle-aged woman with active COVID-19.

The rearrangement joins TRBV3-1 (or the pseudogene TRBV3-2) to TRBJ2-3, with TRBD2 matching over 16 bases. In germline, CDR1 is LGHDT, CDR2 YNNKEL (reference sequence). The CDR3 spans 18 residues. After removal of 3 bases from V and 6 bases from J, the junction contained 9 bases not matched to a gene. The CDR3 protein is CASSHPGTSGGDMDTQYF. The CDR3 coding sequence is TGTGCCAGCAGCCATCCTGGGACTAGCGGGGGGGACATGGATACGCAGTATTTT.

The chain recombines TRBV2 with TRBJ2-6, with D uncertain. CDR1 SNHLY and CDR2 FYNNEI come from the germline V gene. V lost 6 bases and J lost 4, with 10 bases in between. There are 14 residues in the CDR3. CDR3 nucleotide sequence: TGTGCCAGCAGCTTACAATGGGGGGCCAACGTCCTGACTTTC. Translation gives CASSLQWGANVLTF.

This clone was recorded only once. This rearrangement joins TRBV5-4 to TRBJ2-7, with 9 bases matching TRBD1. CDR1 is SGHNT and CDR2 is YYREEE in the germline V gene (reference sequence). The V segment lost 5 bases and the J segment 5 bases; nucleotides outside the gene matches: 11. The CDR3 is 15 residues long. The CDR3 loop reads CASRPGQGFIDEQYF. CDR3 DNA: TGTGCCAGCAGACCGGGACAGGGTTTTATCGACGAGCAGTACTTC.